A single sample gave rise to the 25 T cell receptor beta chains below, sequenced in a study of T cell responses to AZD1222 COVID-19 vaccine. Repertoires were generated with immunoSEQ multiplex PCR, while TCRdb's copy carries only in-frame clones and drops some. The sample shows over 100,000 clones, about nine tenths of them seen only once. The sample was peripheral blood, taken on day 0 of AZD1222 vaccination. The origin of the receptors is an adult in good health.

The chain links TRBV21-1 to TRBJ2-1; TRBD2 was called by the table and not checked on the DNA. TRBV21-1 counts as a pseudogene. The CDR3 has 14 amino acids. The CDR3 protein is CASSSIDRTSEQFF. CDR3 bases: TGTGCCAGCAGCTCAATTGACAGGACTAGTGAGCAGTTCTTC.

The rearrangement uses TRBV6-5 and TRBJ2-5, with 10 nucleotides matching TRBD2. The CDR3 totals 15 residues. With 8 bases clipped from V and 5 bases from J, the junction kept 11 bases outside the gene matches. Per germline, CDR1 MNHEY and CDR2 SVGAGI. CDR3 in amino acids: CASGDKGLALETQYF. Written as DNA, the CDR3 is TGTGCCAGCGGGGACAAGGGACTAGCGCTCGAGACCCAGTACTTC.

The table lists this clone with a count of one. This chain joins TRBV12-5 and TRBJ1-5, with D possibly TRBD1 on 5 matching bases. V was clipped by 5 bases and J by 4 bases, with 15 bases between them. In germline, CDR1 is LGHNT, CDR2 FRNRAP. CDR3 length: 15 residues. The CDR3 region is CASGPPGLWNQPQHF. CDR3 DNA sequence: TGTGCTAGTGGTCCCCCAGGGCTATGGAATCAGCCCCAGCATTTT.

The gene calls are TRBV18 and TRBJ2-7; tentatively, D is TRBD1 or TRBD2 (6 bases each). Trimming left V 2 bases short and J 3 bases short, with 23 bases between. The CDR3 is 18 residues long. CDR1 and CDR2 from the germline V gene are KGHSH and LQKENI. The CDR3 reads CASSPMGGQAGPLYEQYF. The CDR3 DNA is TGTGCCAGCTCACCAATGGGGGGCCAGGCAGGGCCACTCTACGAGCAGTACTTC.

The chain links TRBV5-1 to TRBJ1-2, with 8 bases lining up with TRBD1. The CDR3 consists of 14 residues. The V and J ends lost 6 bases and 0 bases, in that order; junction bases with no gene match: 4. Germline V gene lookup returns CDR1 SGHRS and CDR2 YFSETQ. The DNA of the CDR3 is TGCGCCAGCAACGCAGGGGGCCCTAACTATGGCTACACCTTC. Its translation is CASNAGGPNYGYTF.

The rearrangement uses TRBV29-1 and TRBJ1-3; D call uncertain. Germline assignment: CDR1 SQVTM and CDR2 ANQGSEA. The CDR3 sequence is 13 residues long. The ends were cut back, 6 bases at V and 0 bases at J, with 9 bases in the middle. CDR3 nucleotides: TGCAGCGTAACAGTACACTCTGGAAACACCATATATTTT. It is translated as CSVTVHSGNTIYF.

The V and J genes are TRBV18 and TRBJ2-3, with TRBD2 matching 12 bases. CDR3 size: 17 residues. Germline trimming cut 4 bases from V and 4 bases from J; bases unmatched to any gene: 9. The germline gives CDR1 KGHSH, CDR2 LQKENI. CDR3 region: CASSQLSSGGAPDTQYF. CDR3 sequence (DNA): TGTGCCAGCTCACAACTCTCTAGCGGGGGGGCTCCAGATACGCAGTATTTT.

V gene TRBV7-3 combines with J gene TRBJ2-1; 8 nucleotides match TRBD2. The J segment lost 12 bases and the V segment lost 5 bases, leaving 3 bases of the junction unmatched. Germline lookup yields CDR1 SGHTA and CDR2 FQGTGA. The CDR3 totals 11 residues. The CDR3 here is CASSTGTRQFF. CDR3 coding DNA: TGTGCCAGCAGCACCGGGACTAGGCAGTTCTTC. The full variable domain, rest sourced from reference TRBV7-3 and TRBJ2-1, is GAGVSQTPSNKVTEKGKYVELRCDPISGHTALYWYRQSLGQGPEFLIYFQGTGAADDSGLPNDRFFAVRPEGSVSTLKIQRTERGDSAVYLCASSTGTRQFFGPGTRLTVL.

The chain links TRBV6-5 to TRBJ2-1, with D perhaps TRBD1 (5 bases). V gave up 4 bases and J gave up 9 bases, with 22 bases separating them. Germline CDR1 reads MNHEY; CDR2 reads SVGAGI. The CDR3 spans 16 residues. The DNA for the CDR3 is TGTGCCAGCAGTTCGGTAGCAGGGAAGGGTTTAGGTGAGCAGTTCTTC. Amino acids: CASSSVAGKGLGEQFF.

The J gene is TRBJ1-1, the V gene TRBV6-5; D uncertain. The CDR3 loop spans 12 amino acids. Germline V gene lookup returns CDR1 MNHEY and CDR2 SVGAGI. V was clipped by 4 bases and J by 3 bases, with 6 bases between them. The chain's CDR3 is CASSSRDTEAFF. The CDR3 region has the DNA TGTGCCAGCAGTTCGAGAGACACTGAAGCTTTCTTT.

The J gene is TRBJ1-6, the V gene TRBV9, with unresolved D. The CDR3 totals 14 residues. Germline CDR1 is SGDLS and CDR2 is YYNGEE. Trimming stripped 0 bases from V and 7 bases from J, with 8 bases between. The CDR3 protein is CASSVVQSNSPLHF. The CDR3 region has the DNA TGTGCCAGCAGCGTAGTACAGTCAAATTCACCCCTCCACTTT. The full variable domain, rest sourced from reference TRBV9 and TRBJ1-6, is DSGVTQTPKHLITATGQRVTLRCSPRSGDLSVYWYQQSLDQGLQFLIQYYNGEERAKGNILERFSAQQFPDLHSELNLSSLELGDSALYFCASSVVQSNSPLHFGNGTRLTVT.

This chain joins TRBV7-6 and TRBJ1-5, with 10 bases matching TRBD1. V lost 8 bases, J lost 5 bases, and 9 bases stayed unmatched. In germline, CDR1 is SGHVS, CDR2 FNYEAQ. The CDR3 is made up of 15 amino acids. The CDR3 nucleotides read TGTGCCAGCGCATTGACAGGGGGCTTTCATCAGCCCCAGCATTTT. Translation: CASALTGGFHQPQHF. The whole variable domain, filled in from reference TRBV7-6 and TRBJ1-5, reads GAGVSQSPRYKVTKRGQDVALRCDPISGHVSLYWYRQALGQGPEFLTYFNYEAQQDKSGLPNDRFSAERPEGSISTLTIQRTEQRDSAMYRCASALTGGFHQPQHFGDGTRLSIL.

The chain couples TRBV28 to TRBJ1-5; tentatively, D is TRBD1 (5 bases). Deletions cut 3 bases from V and 5 bases from J, with 11 bases between. This CDR3 is 14 amino acids long. CDR1 MDHEN and CDR2 SYDVKM come from the germline V gene. CDR3 protein: CASSFRGLDQPQHF. The CDR3 nucleotides are TGTGCCAGCAGTTTTAGGGGTTTGGATCAGCCCCAGCATTTT.

V and J are TRBV5-4 and TRBJ2-3; TRBD2 might be the D (5 bases). CDR1 SGHNT and CDR2 YYREEE come from the germline V gene (reference sequence). The CDR3 has 15 residues. Trimming pared 0 bases from V and 0 bases from J, leaving 8 bases between. CDR3 loop: CASSLDRRSTDTQYF. As DNA, the CDR3 is TGTGCCAGCAGCTTGGACCGGAGGAGCACAGATACGCAGTATTTT.

In its sample, this clone was seen once. The chain combines TRBV5-1 with TRBJ2-7; D possibly corresponds to TRBD1 (6 bases). The CDR3 sequence is 16 residues long. V lost 0 bases to trimming and J lost 0 bases, with 13 bases between them. Germline lookup yields CDR1 SGHRS and CDR2 YFSETQ. As DNA, the CDR3 is TGCGCCAGCAGCTTGGATACAGGGCCAAGCTCCTACGAGCAGTACTTC. As protein: CASSLDTGPSSYEQYF.

The genes are TRBV3-1 (or the pseudogene TRBV3-2) and TRBJ2-7, with TRBD1 matching over 7 bases. The CDR3 has 15 amino acids. CDR1 is LGHDT and CDR2 is YNNKEL in the germline V gene (reference sequence). V gave up 1 base and J gave up 5 bases; unmatched junction bases: 8. For the CDR3, the DNA is TGTGCCAGCAGCCAAGCGGCGACAGGGTCGCACGAGCAGTACTTC. This translates into CASSQAATGSHEQYF.

The V gene is TRBV6-8, the J gene TRBJ2-4, with D perhaps TRBD2 (6 bases). CDR3 length equals 16 residues. V was shortened by 0 bases and J by 1 base, with 10 bases between the two germline ends. Germline CDR1 and CDR2: MNHGY and SAAAGT. CDR3 residues: CASSYSGGAAKNIQYF. CDR3 DNA: TGTGCCAGCAGTTACTCAGGCGGGGCTGCCAAAAACATTCAGTACTTC.

This chain uses TRBV19 with TRBJ2-2, with 7 bases identical to TRBD2. Losses at the gene ends were 6 bases for V and 5 bases for J; bases not matched to a gene: 6. From germline, CDR1 is LNHDA and CDR2 SQIVND (reference sequence). The CDR3 runs 14 residues. The CDR3 is CASRSGVGTGELFF. The DNA of the CDR3 is TGTGCCAGTAGAAGCGGGGTCGGAACCGGGGAGCTGTTTTTT.

J is TRBJ2-3 and V is TRBV5-4; 8 bases are a match to TRBD2. The V and J ends lost 2 bases and 0 bases, in that order; junction bases with no gene match: 2. The CDR3 is 15 residues long. Germline V gene data show CDR1 as SGHNT and CDR2 as YYREEE (reference sequence). As DNA, the CDR3 is TGTGCCAGCAGCTTTGGCGGGGGGAGCACAGATACGCAGTATTTT. Its translation: CASSFGGGSTDTQYF.

This clone was found once. This sequence joins TRBV28 and TRBJ2-7; D might be TRBD1 or TRBD2, each matching 5 bases. Germline V lookup: CDR1 MDHEN, CDR2 SYDVKM. The CDR3 sequence is 14 residues long. V lost 5 bases and J lost 2, with 13 bases in between. In nucleotides, the CDR3 is TGTGCCAGCAGTCCCCGGGACGGAACCTACGAGCAGTACTTC. This gives the protein CASSPRDGTYEQYF. Filled out from reference TRBV28 and TRBJ2-7, the complete variable domain reads DVKVTQSSRYLVKRTGEKVFLECVQDMDHENMFWYRQDPGLGLRLIYFSYDVKMKEKGDIPEGYSVSREKKERFSLILESASTNQTSMYLCASSPRDGTYEQYFGPGTRLTVT.

The rearrangement uses TRBV6-4 and TRBJ1-6; TRBD1 agrees at 8 bases. Per the germline V gene, CDR1 is MRHNA and CDR2 is SNTAGT. The CDR3 covers 13 residues. V shed 8 bases and J 6 bases; nucleotides not matched to a gene: 3. Here the CDR3 reads CASRDRINSPLHF. CDR3 sequence (DNA): TGTGCCAGCCGGGACAGGATTAATTCACCCCTCCACTTT.

The CDR3 coding sequence is TGTGCCTGGAGACGAACAGGGGTTAGGGGCATTCAGTACTTC. Protein product: CAWRRTGVRGIQYF. The genes are TRBV30 and TRBJ2-4; 7 bases line up with TRBD1. The CDR3 length is 14 residues. Germline lookup yields CDR1 GTSNPN and CDR2 SVGIG (reference sequence). Trimming took 3 bases from V and 9 from J; bases not matched to a gene: 11.

The chain employs TRBV6-2 or TRBV6-3 and TRBJ2-7, with a possible D match to TRBD1 (5 bases). V shed 4 bases and J shed 2 bases, with 15 bases lying between them. Germline values: CDR1 MNHEY, CDR2 SVGEGT. The CDR3 spans 15 residues. The CDR3 loop is CASSSWGIPTYEQYF. CDR3 in DNA: TGTGCCAGCAGTTCCTGGGGCATCCCGACCTACGAGCAGTACTTC.

This chain joins TRBV24-1 and TRBJ1-2; TRBD1 might be the D (6 bases). V was shortened by 7 bases and J by 6 bases, with 17 bases between the two germline ends. Germline V lookup: CDR1 KGHDR, CDR2 SFDVKD. CDR3 size: 14 residues. In DNA, the CDR3 is TGTGCCACCAGCGGACCCGGGGGGCGCGATGGCTACACCTTC. Encoded protein: CATSGPGGRDGYTF.

The chain uses TRBV12-3 or TRBV12-4 and TRBJ2-7; no clear D gene. V lost 8 bases to trimming and J lost 7 bases, with 18 bases between them. There are 13 residues in the CDR3. This chain's CDR3 is CASARGWPMEQYF. CDR3 in DNA: TGTGCCAGCGCCCGAGGATGGCCTATGGAGCAGTACTTC.